Each of the 25 T cell receptor beta chains below was sequenced from the same sample in a study of Graves' ophthalmopathy and Graves' hyperthyroidism. Using RNA transcripts, the TCR beta CDR3 regions were amplified. An opening RT-PCR round employed HTBI primers and preceded a second-round multiplex PCR. TCRdb itself ran the multiplex PCR reads through MiXCR, one entry per CDR3 protein. The sample has almost 750,000 distinct CDR3 sequences; 40% are singletons. Sequenced material: peripheral blood. These receptors came from an adult man with Graves' ophthalmopathy.

The chain joins TRBV11-2 to TRBJ2-7, with D perhaps given as TRBD1 or TRBD2 (5 bases each). Trimming took 5 bases from V and 3 from J, leaving 17 bases between them. This CDR3 spans 15 amino acids. CDR1 is SGHAT and CDR2 is FQNNGV in the germline V gene. Here the CDR3 reads CASSIMGVGSYEQYF. The CDR3 region has the DNA TGTGCCAGCAGCATAATGGGGGTGGGCAGCTACGAGCAGTACTTC.

This clonotype was observed many times. This rearrangement joins TRBV19 to TRBJ1-6; no clear D gene. The length of the CDR3 is 15 residues. V dropped 5 bases and J dropped 6 bases, with 14 bases sitting between them. Per germline, CDR1 LNHDA and CDR2 SQIVND (reference sequence). CDR3 protein: CASSAGRTGNSPLHF. The CDR3 DNA follows: TGTGCCAGTAGTGCCGGGCGGACCGGTAATTCACCCCTCCACTTT. The complete variable domain, with remaining parts taken from reference TRBV19 and TRBJ1-6, reads DGGITQSPKYLFRKEGQNVTLSCEQNLNHDAMYWYRQDPGQGLRLIYYSQIVNDFQKGDIAEGYSVSREKKESFPLTVTSAQKNPTAFYLCASSAGRTGNSPLHFGNGTRLTVT.

The table lists this clonotype with many counts. The chain recombines TRBV7-2 with TRBJ1-2; 7 nucleotides match TRBD1. This CDR3 comprises 15 residues. V lost 5 bases to trimming and J lost 2 bases; unmatched junction nucleotides: 8. Per the germline V gene, CDR1 is SGHTA and CDR2 is FQGNSA. The DNA for the CDR3 is TGTGCCAGCAGCCCCACGACAGGGAACAACTATGGCTACACCTTC. Protein: CASSPTTGNNYGYTF. Looking up the rest from reference TRBV7-2 and TRBJ1-2 gives the full variable domain: GAGVSQSPSNKVTEKGKDVELRCDPISGHTALYWYRQSLGQGLEFLIYFQGNSAPDKSGLPSDRFSAERTGGSVSTLTIQRTQQEDSAVYLCASSPTTGNNYGYTFGSGTRLTVV.

The chain couples TRBV6-1 to TRBJ2-5; tentatively, D is TRBD2 (6 bases). The CDR3 runs 15 residues. V was shortened by 7 bases and J by 7 bases, with 22 bases between the two germline ends. Germline values: CDR1 MNHNS, CDR2 SASEGT. The CDR3 region is CASTTSPIPIGTQYF. In nucleotides, the CDR3 is TGTGCCAGCACAACTAGCCCAATACCCATAGGGACCCAGTACTTC.

There are a few counts of this clonotype. One end of the junction varies from germline; a read error may be responsible. This chain joins TRBV10-3 and TRBJ2-7; 10 bases align to TRBD2. The CDR3 loop spans 16 amino acids. Germline V gene data show CDR1 as ENHRY and CDR2 as SYGVKD. This chain's CDR3 is CASSSPERGGFHEQYF. DNA of the CDR3: TGTGCCAGCAGTTCTCCGGAGCGGGGGGGCTTCCACGAGCAGTACTTC.

V gene TRBV7-9 combines with J gene TRBJ1-6, with 9 bases lining up with TRBD1. Germline lookup yields CDR1 SEHNR and CDR2 FQNEAQ (reference sequence). The length of the CDR3 is 19 residues. With V trimmed by 4 bases and J by 0 bases, 10 bases remained unmatched. The CDR3 bases are TGTGCCAGCAGCTCGACGGCCGGGACAGGGAGCTCCTATAATTCACCCCTCCACTTT. Residues: CASSSTAGTGSSYNSPLHF.

The V call is TRBV6-2 or TRBV6-3, the J call TRBJ1-5; D remains ambiguous. The germline V and J ends were trimmed by 6 bases and 1 base, with 13 bases remaining between them. The CDR3 is made up of 15 amino acids. In germline, CDR1 is MNHEY, CDR2 SVGEGT. CDR3 residues: CASSQQPDSNQPQHF. DNA for the CDR3: TGTGCCAGCAGCCAACAACCGGACAGCAATCAGCCCCAGCATTTT.

V and J are TRBV19 and TRBJ1-1; 7 bases are shared with TRBD1. V gave up 4 bases and J gave up 0 bases; unmatched junction bases: 8. CDR1 is LNHDA and CDR2 is SQIVND in the germline V gene (reference sequence). The length of the CDR3 is 16 residues. The CDR3 reads CASSTGQLLMNTEAFF. The DNA for the CDR3 is TGTGCCAGTAGTACGGGACAGTTACTCATGAACACTGAAGCTTTCTTT. Full variable domain (missing parts from reference TRBV19 and TRBJ1-1): DGGITQSPKYLFRKEGQNVTLSCEQNLNHDAMYWYRQDPGQGLRLIYYSQIVNDFQKGDIAEGYSVSREKKESFPLTVTSAQKNPTAFYLCASSTGQLLMNTEAFFGQGTRLTVV.

The chain carries TRBV5-1 and TRBJ2-7; no clear D gene. Trimming took off 2 bases at V and 3 bases at J, with 9 bases between the two ends. Per the germline V gene, CDR1 is SGHRS and CDR2 is YFSETQ. This CDR3 spans 13 amino acids. The CDR3: CASSFRVGYEQYF. Written as DNA, the CDR3 is TGCGCCAGCAGCTTTCGGGTTGGCTACGAGCAGTACTTC.

The genes are TRBV14 and TRBJ2-5; 8 bases are a match to TRBD2. The length of the CDR3 is 17 residues. Germline loops: CDR1 SGHDN, CDR2 FVKESK. Germline trimming cut 4 bases from V and 4 bases from J; bases unmatched to any gene: 14. CDR3 in amino acids: CASSPGPWVAGSETQYF. Here the CDR3 DNA reads TGTGCCAGCAGCCCAGGCCCCTGGGTAGCGGGGTCAGAGACCCAGTACTTC.

In the case of this clonotype: A clone one base away is much larger, so this may be a read error. The chain recombines TRBV10-2 with TRBJ2-7; 7 positions match TRBD2. There are 14 residues in the CDR3. The germline V gene encodes CDR1 WSHSY and CDR2 SAAADI. The CDR3 is CVSSESVGGYEQYF. The CDR3 bases are TGCGTCAGCAGTGAGTCTGTCGGGGGGTACGAGCAGTACTTC.

Notes on this clonotype: An end of the junction does not agree with germline; a read error may underlie this. The rearrangement uses TRBV7-9 and TRBJ1-1; 10 positions agree with TRBD1. The CDR3 length is 14 residues. Germline V gene lookup returns CDR1 SEHNR and CDR2 FQNEAQ (reference sequence). DNA for the CDR3: TGTGCCAGCAGTCCGGGACAGGGGTTTTTCGAAGCTCTCTTT. This gives the protein CASSPGQGFFEALF.

The V and J genes are TRBV28 and TRBJ1-2, with 11 bases that match TRBD1. J lost 7 bases, V lost 5 bases, and 6 bases had no gene match. Germline CDR1 MDHEN, CDR2 SYDVKM. This CDR3 is 14 amino acids long. The CDR3 DNA follows: TGTGCCAGCAGTACGGGACAGGGGGACTCTGGCTACACCTTC. Protein product: CASSTGQGDSGYTF.

This clonotype was observed at least ten times. The chain has TRBV9 and TRBJ1-5; D is possibly TRBD1 (6 bases). CDR3 length: 15 residues. V lost 4 bases and J 5 bases, leaving 16 bases between the germline ends. CDR1 and CDR2 from the germline V gene are SGDLS and YYNGEE. The CDR3, as DNA: TGTGCCAGCAGCCAGACCGGGACACTTTATCAGCCCCAGCATTTT. Protein sequence: CASSQTGTLYQPQHF.

This clonotype was recorded many times. This sequence joins TRBV24-1 and TRBJ1-2; D possibly corresponds to TRBD1 (6 bases). CDR3 size: 15 residues. Per the germline V gene, CDR1 is KGHDR and CDR2 is SFDVKD. V was shortened by 4 bases and J by 0 bases, with 11 bases between the two germline ends. CDR3 DNA sequence: TGTGCCACCAGTGACCCCCGGACAGCTAACTATGGCTACACCTTC. Its translation: CATSDPRTANYGYTF.

Details on this clonotype: A single base separates this from a much larger clone, so it may be a read error. V is TRBV5-1 and J is TRBJ1-2; D not certain. In germline, CDR1 is SGHRS, CDR2 YFSETQ. Trimming stripped 1 base from V and 8 bases from J, with 12 bases between. The length of the CDR3 is 13 residues. The CDR3 region is CASSLMRDKGYTF. In DNA form, the CDR3 reads TGCGCCAGCAGCTTGATGAGGGATAAAGGCTACACCTTC.

Concerning this clonotype itself: This likely comes from a read error, as the CDR3 has no conserved phenylalanine or tryptophan at its end. The V and J genes are TRBV16 and TRBJ1-2, with a possible D match to TRBD1 (5 bases). Germline-derived CDR1 and CDR2 are KGHSY and FQNENV. Trimming removed 6 bases at V and 2 bases at J, with 13 bases between. The CDR3 length is 14 residues. Here the CDR3 DNA reads TGTGCCAGCAGTTCGCCGGGGGGAAACTATGGCTACACCCTC. As protein: CASSSPGGNYGYTL.

A word on this clonotype: No conserved phenylalanine or tryptophan is present at the end of the CDR3, so a read error is the likely explanation. The limits of the CDR3 on the DNA are not certain, so only TCRdb's listed CDR3 is given. The chain links TRBV2 to TRBJ1-1; no DNA check was done on the table's D call, TRBD1. The CDR3 is 10 residues long, ends included. The germline gives CDR1 SNHLY, CDR2 FYNNEI. CDR3: CASSATEGTV.

This clonotype was counted many times. The rearrangement links TRBV10-3 to TRBJ2-6; no clear D gene. Looked up from germline, CDR1 is ENHRY and CDR2 is SYGVKD. The length of the CDR3 is 16 residues. The CDR3 loop is CAITDPEGSGANVLTF. As DNA, the CDR3 is TGTGCAATTACAGATCCTGAAGGCTCTGGGGCCAACGTCCTGACTTTC.

This clonotype occurred many times. V and J are TRBV7-2 and TRBJ2-2; 9 bases line up with TRBD2. CDR1 SGHTA and CDR2 FQGNSA come from the germline V gene. The V and J ends lost 7 bases and 0 bases, in that order; junction bases with no gene match: 3. CDR3 length: 15 residues. CDR3 protein: CASTLAGTNTGELFF. The CDR3 nucleotides are TGTGCCAGCACCCTAGCGGGGACGAACACCGGGGAGCTGTTTTTT.

The J gene is TRBJ1-4, the V gene TRBV20-1; 8 bases are a match to TRBD1. The germline gives CDR1 DFQATT, CDR2 SNEGSKA (reference sequence). V dropped 0 bases and J dropped 8; count of bases not matched to a gene: 17. The CDR3 loop spans 18 amino acids. The DNA for the CDR3 is TGCAGTGCTAGAGACCGAGGACAGGGAGGGGAAACTAGGGAAAAACTGTTTTTT. Amino acid sequence: CSARDRGQGGETREKLFF.

The count of this clonotype is one. The chain recombines TRBV7-9 with TRBJ1-6; D call uncertain. Trimming removed 4 bases at V and 0 bases at J, with 10 bases between. The CDR3 spans 16 residues. Germline lookup yields CDR1 SEHNR and CDR2 FQNEAQ (reference sequence). Here the CDR3 DNA reads TGTGCCAGCAGCTCAGTTCCCCTCTCCTATAATTCACCCCTCCACTTT. As protein: CASSSVPLSYNSPLHF.

Concerning this clonotype: An end of the junction differs from the germline gene, which may be a read error. This sequence joins TRBV10-3 and TRBJ1-1; no clear D gene. CDR3 length equals 12 residues. CDR1 ENHRY and CDR2 SYGVKD come from the germline V gene. CDR3: CASSGVRTEAFF. The CDR3 region has the DNA TGTGCCAGCAGTGGGGTACGGACTGAAGCTTTCTTT.

This clonotype was detected a few times. This rearrangement joins TRBV7-9 to TRBJ1-4; 7 nucleotides match TRBD1. Germline lookup yields CDR1 SEHNR and CDR2 FQNEAQ (reference sequence). This CDR3 spans 16 amino acids. With 3 bases clipped from V and 3 bases from J, the junction kept 7 bases outside the gene matches. CDR3 residues: CASSFCVGQANEKLFF. As DNA, the CDR3 is TGTGCCAGCAGCTTCTGCGTCGGACAGGCTAATGAAAAACTGTTTTTT.

This clonotype came up a few times. V and J are TRBV6-6 and TRBJ2-7; 9 bases are a match to TRBD1. After removal of 6 bases from V and 3 bases from J, the junction contained 6 bases not matched to a gene. The V gene's germline CDR1 is MNHNY and CDR2 SVGAGI (reference sequence). This CDR3 comprises 14 residues. As DNA, the CDR3 is TGTGCCAGCAGAACCGGGACAGGGAACTACGAGCAGTACTTC. Its protein product is CASRTGTGNYEQYF.